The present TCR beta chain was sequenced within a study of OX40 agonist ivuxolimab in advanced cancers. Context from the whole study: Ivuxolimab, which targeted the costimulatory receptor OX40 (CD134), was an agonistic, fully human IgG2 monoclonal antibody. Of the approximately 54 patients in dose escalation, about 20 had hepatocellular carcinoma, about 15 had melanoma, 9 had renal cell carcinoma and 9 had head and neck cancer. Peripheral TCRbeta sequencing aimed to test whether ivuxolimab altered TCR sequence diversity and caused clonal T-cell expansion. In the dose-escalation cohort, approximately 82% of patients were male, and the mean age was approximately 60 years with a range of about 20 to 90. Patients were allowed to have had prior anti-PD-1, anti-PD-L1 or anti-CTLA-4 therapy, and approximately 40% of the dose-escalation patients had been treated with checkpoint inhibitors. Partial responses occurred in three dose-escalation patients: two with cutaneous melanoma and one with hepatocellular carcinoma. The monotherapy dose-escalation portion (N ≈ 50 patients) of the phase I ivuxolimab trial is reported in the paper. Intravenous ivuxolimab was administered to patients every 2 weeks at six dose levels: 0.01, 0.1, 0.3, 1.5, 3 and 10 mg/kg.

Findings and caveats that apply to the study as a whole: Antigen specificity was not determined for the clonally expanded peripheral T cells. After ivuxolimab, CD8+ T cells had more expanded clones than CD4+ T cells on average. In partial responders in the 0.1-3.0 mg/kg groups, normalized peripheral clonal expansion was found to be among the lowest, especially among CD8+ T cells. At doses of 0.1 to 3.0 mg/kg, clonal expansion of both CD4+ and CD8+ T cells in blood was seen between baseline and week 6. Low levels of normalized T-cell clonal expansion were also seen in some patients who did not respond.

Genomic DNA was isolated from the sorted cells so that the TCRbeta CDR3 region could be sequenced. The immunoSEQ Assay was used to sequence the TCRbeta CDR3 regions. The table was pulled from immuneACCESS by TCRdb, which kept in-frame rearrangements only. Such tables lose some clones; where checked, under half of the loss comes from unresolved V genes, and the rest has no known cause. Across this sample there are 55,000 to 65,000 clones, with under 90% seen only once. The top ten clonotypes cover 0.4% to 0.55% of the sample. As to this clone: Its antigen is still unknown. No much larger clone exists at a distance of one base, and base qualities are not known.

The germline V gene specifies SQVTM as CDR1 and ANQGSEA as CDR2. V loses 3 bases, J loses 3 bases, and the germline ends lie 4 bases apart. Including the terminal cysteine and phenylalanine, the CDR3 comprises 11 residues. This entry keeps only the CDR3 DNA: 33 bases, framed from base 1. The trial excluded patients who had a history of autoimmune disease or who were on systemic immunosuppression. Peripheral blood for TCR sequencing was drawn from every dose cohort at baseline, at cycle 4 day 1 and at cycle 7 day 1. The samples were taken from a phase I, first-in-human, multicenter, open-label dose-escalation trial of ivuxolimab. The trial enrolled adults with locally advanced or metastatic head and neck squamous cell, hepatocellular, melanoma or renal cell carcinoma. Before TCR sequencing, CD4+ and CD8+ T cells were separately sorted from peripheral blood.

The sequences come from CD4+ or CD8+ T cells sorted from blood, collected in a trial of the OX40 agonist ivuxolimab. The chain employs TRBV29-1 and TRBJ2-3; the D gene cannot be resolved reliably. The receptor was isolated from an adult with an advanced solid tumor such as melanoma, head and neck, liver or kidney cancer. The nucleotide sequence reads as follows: TGCAGCGTTGACAGGACAGATACGCAGTATTTT. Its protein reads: CSVDRTDTQYF.